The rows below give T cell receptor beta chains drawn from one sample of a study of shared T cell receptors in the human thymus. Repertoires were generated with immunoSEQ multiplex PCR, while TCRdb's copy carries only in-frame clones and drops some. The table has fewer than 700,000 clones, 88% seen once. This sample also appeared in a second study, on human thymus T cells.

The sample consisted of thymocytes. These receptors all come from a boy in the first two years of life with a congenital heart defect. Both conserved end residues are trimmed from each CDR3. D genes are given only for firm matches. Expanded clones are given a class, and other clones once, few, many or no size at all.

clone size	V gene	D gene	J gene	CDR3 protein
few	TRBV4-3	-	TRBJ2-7	ASSQDEQGMPHEQY
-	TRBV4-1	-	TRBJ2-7	ASSKVGGIEQY
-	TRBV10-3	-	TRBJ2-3	AISGTSNTDTQY
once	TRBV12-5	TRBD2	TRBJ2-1	ASGTGSGRSYNEQF
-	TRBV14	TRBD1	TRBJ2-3	ASSQPRGPGASDTQY
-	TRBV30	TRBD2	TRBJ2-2	ALTSGRARNTGELF
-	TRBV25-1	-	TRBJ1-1	ASSEYEGVGNTEAF
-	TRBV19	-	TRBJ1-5	ASSPHRVSQPQH
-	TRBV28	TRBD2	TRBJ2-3	ASSLYGLAGVLVPTDTQY
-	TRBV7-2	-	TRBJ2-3	ASSLAADSGTDTQY
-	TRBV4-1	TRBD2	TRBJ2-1	ASSQDRGGSAAKGNEQF
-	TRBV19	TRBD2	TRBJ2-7	ASSPGLAGGDEQY
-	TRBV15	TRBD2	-	ATSRGLAAYEQY
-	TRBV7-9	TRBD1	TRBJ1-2	ASSPGQGAQGYT
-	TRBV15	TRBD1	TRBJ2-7	ATSRGRTGLPPEQY
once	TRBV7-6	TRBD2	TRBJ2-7	ASSLEGQVAGGSYEQY
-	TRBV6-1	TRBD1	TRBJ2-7	ASRTGGEQY
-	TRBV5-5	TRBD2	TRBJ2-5	ASSCSTSGSQETQY
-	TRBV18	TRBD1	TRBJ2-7	ASYRGQGRNYEQY
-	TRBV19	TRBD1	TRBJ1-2	ASSPEGRGSGYT
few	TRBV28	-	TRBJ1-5	ASTRGGQCGHQPQH
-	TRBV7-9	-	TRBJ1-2	ASSLIGVANYGYT
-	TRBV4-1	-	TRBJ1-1	ASSQDSRTVEAF
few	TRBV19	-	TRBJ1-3	ASSDTFSGNTIY
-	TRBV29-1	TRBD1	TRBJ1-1	SVAIGGRDTEAF
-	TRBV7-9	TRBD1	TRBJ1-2	ASSAEGTAGYT
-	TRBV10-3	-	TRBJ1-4	AISESSGAGEKLF
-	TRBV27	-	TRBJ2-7	ASSFTDYPTYEQY
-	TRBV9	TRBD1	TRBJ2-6	ASSVGSRTGGYSGANVLT
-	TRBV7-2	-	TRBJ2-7	ASSLYPAEVSYEQY
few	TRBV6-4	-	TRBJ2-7	ASSDGPEGEQY
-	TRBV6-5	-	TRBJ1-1	ASSYSGVLNTEAF
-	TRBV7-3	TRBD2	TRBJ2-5	ASSQKTGLAFGGGETQY
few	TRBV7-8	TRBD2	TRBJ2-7	ASSSIPVGSGRETYEQY
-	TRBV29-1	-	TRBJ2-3	SVDWRRSTDTQY
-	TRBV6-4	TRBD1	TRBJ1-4	ASSGGQGTEKLF
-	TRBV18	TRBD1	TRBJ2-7	ASSPGDRWEQY